This TCR beta chain emerged from a study of blood T cell repertoires in COVID-19 (dated by TCRdb to the early 2020s). For the study in its entirety: Samples from collaborators originated in the United States, Italy and Spain and spanned both the acute and convalescent phases of COVID-19. The prospective study material was composed of cDNA or gDNA derived from T cells, B-cell-depleted T cells, or PBMCs. Subjects who had been exposed to COVID-19, were actively infected with it, or had recovered from it provided the deeply sampled blood TCRbeta repertoires that made up the dataset. The repertoires were released in a freely available public database intended as a resource for research on the immune response to SARS-CoV-2. Samples came from the ongoing ImmuneRACE study (first 160 participants) plus 1,254 subjects from 6 global collaborators. Nearly every sample came with metadata listing a de-identified subject ID, COVID-19 status, age in years and sex. Where HLA class I and class II types were available, the types were taken from metadata supplied by the sample provider, not from assay-based typing. On the study overall, not on this receptor specifically: How much clinical and demographic metadata was included differed by source and by participant, and the metadata was provided uncurated.

Per the germline V gene, MDHEN is the CDR1 and SYDVKM is the CDR2. V lost 6 bases and J lost 0 bases; the stretch between them is 5 bases long. Reading from cysteine to phenylalanine, the CDR3 counts 12 amino acids. Here the CDR3 DNA is all that survives: 36 bases in frame from base 1. At one collaborating source in Seattle, patients were enrolled during active infection and were followed longitudinally through the course of disease. The collaborating institutions used their own protocols to collect whole blood in K2EDTA tubes. For TCRbeta analysis, collaborators shipped samples as frozen whole blood, isolated PBMCs, or DNA extracted from either of those sample types. TCRbeta CDR3 regions were amplified from genomic DNA by means of the immunoSEQ Assay, a bias-controlled multiplex PCR. Turning to the authors' computational methods: The number of nucleated cells in each sample was estimated by amplification of reference gene primers within the assay. To quantify the absolute abundance of each unique TCRbeta CDR3 rearrangement, sequence reads were collapsed and filtered. Productive Simpson clonality was computed per sample as the square root of Simpson's diversity index over productive rearrangements. The clones in this table, taken by TCRdb from immuneACCESS, are in-frame only. Not every clone is retained; where verified, under half of the shortfall comes from an unresolved V gene, and the cause of the rest is unknown. From that table come the V and J calls and clone size; the DNA was used to work out D and trimming. A total of fewer than 85,000 clones appear in this sample, over 60% of them only once. Clones ranked in the top ten supply 2% to 2.5% of the sample.

Notes on this clone: Its recognized antigen is unknown. Per-base quality was not reported, and no clone a single base away is much larger than it.

This sequence was found in a man aged 65 to 85 with COVID-19, enrolled during active disease. This receptor chain uses TRBV28 and TRBJ1-2; too little of a D gene remains to name it. The sequencing sample was made of peripheral blood. Read as DNA, the sequence is TGTGCCAGCAGGTCTACTAACTATGGCTACACCTTC. It encodes CASRSTNYGYTF.